This T cell receptor (beta chain) was recorded in a study of early T cells in non-severe SARS-CoV-2 infection. This clonotype was counted only a few times. CDR1 SGHRS and CDR2 YFSETQ come from the germline V gene. Trimming removed 5 bases from V and 2 bases from J, with 10 bases in between. The CDR3 runs 13 residues. The protocol attached unique molecular identifiers to individual cDNA molecules. TCRdb used MiXCR to reprocess the 5' RACE reads, holding one entry per CDR3 protein. The repertoire consists of about 64,000 distinct CDR3 sequences, with over 9% occurring once and the leading ten covering under 3%.

This receptor was identified in an adult who was a healthcare worker with PCR-confirmed SARS-CoV-2 infection or an uninfected control (not recorded which). Sequenced here: whole blood, sampled at baseline. This chain joins TRBV5-1 and TRBJ1-2; D uncertain. The CDR3 nucleotides read TGCGCCAGCAGTGAGGCCGGAAACTATGGCTACACCTTC. It specifies CASSEAGNYGYTF.